Included here is one TCR beta chain sequence, with context. Its target is not known. This entry comes from a study of cytomegalovirus exposure and HLA in healthy donors. Primers for the PCR totalled 60 Vbeta and 13 Jbeta. Clones were sequenced by immunoSEQ multiplex PCR, and TCRdb holds only the in-frame ones, with some missing. The table shows around 94,000 clones, with about 62% occurring only once. Whole-study results and caveats: In presence/absence analyses, roughly uniform sequencing depth across donors was assumed. Certain sequence variants were highly shared and formed a cluster, and this cluster was likely a sequencing artifact.

This clonotype originated in a man under 40 in good health and CMV-seronegative. Sequencing was done on a sample of PBMCs.

The CDR3: CASSIRGTRGSYEQYF. In nucleotides, the CDR3 is TGTGCCAGTAGTATCCGCGGGACTAGGGGCTCCTACGAGCAGTACTTC. The chain combines TRBV19 with TRBJ2-5, with 8 bases aligning to TRBD2. Near its end, the DNA agrees better with TRBJ2-7, so the J call may be wrong. The CDR3 contains 16 residues. The germline V gene encodes CDR1 LNHDA and CDR2 SQIVND (reference sequence).